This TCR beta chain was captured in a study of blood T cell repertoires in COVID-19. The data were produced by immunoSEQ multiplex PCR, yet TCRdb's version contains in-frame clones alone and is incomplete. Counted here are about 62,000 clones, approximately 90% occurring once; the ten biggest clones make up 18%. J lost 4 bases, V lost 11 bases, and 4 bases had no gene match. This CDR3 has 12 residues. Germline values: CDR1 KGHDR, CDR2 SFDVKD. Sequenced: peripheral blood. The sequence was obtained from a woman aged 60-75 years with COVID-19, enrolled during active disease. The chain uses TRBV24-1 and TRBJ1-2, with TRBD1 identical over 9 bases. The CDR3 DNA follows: TGTGCCATCGGACAGGGGATCTATGGCTACACCTTC. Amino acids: CAIGQGIYGYTF.